This is a list of T cell receptor beta chains from one sample in a study of a mutant IDH1 vaccine in newly diagnosed glioma. Their target antigens are unknown. The repertoire was sequenced with immunoSEQ multiplex PCR; TCRdb's copy has only in-frame clones and lacks some. This sample carries 24,000 or so clones, approximately 84% of them seen once, and the ten largest clones take approximately 3%. The sequencing here drew on PBMCs, taken from a glioma patient whose treatment included an IDH1 peptide vaccine. Source of these receptors: a man between 35 and 55 years old with glioma. Both conserved end residues are part of each CDR3. The order of the fields is V gene, J gene, D gene, clone size, CDR3 protein, CDR3 DNA. A D gene is named only where the DNA matches it firmly. Part of the rows lack a size; the others show once, few, many or a class for expanded clones.

>TRBV2|TRBJ2-2|.|.
CASSEVQAGELFF
TGTGCCAGCAGTGAAGTCCAGGCCGGGGAGCTGTTTTTT
>TRBV14|TRBJ2-7|TRBD2|.
CASSPRASGRAEQYF
TGTGCCAGCAGCCCCCGTGCTAGCGGGAGGGCCGAGCAGTACTTC
>TRBV7-2|TRBJ2-2|TRBD2|.
CASSLVAGVSTGELFF
TGTGCCAGCAGCTTGGTAGCGGGAGTGAGCACCGGGGAGCTGTTTTTT
>TRBV9|TRBJ2-7|TRBD1|.
CASSVEIQGVYEQYF
TGTGCCAGCAGCGTAGAGATACAGGGGGTTTACGAGCAGTACTTC
>TRBV5-1|TRBJ2-5|TRBD2|.
CASGVLAGEETQYF
TGCGCCAGCGGTGTACTAGCGGGTGAAGAGACCCAGTACTTC
>TRBV5-8|TRBJ1-6|.|.
CAKKRGSYNSPLHF
TGTGCCAAAAAGAGGGGATCCTATAATTCACCCCTCCACTTT
>TRBV7-2|TRBJ2-7|.|.
CASSWNGGEQYF
TGTGCCAGCAGCTGGAACGGCGGCGAGCAGTACTTC
>TRBV19|TRBJ2-3|TRBD2|.
CASSSPLAGGDTQYF
TGTGCCAGTAGCTCCCCCCTAGCGGGAGGCGATACGCAGTATTTT
>TRBV7-7|TRBJ2-2|.|.
CASSPPGNTGELFF
TGTGCCAGCAGCCCCCCTGGGAACACCGGGGAGCTGTTTTTT
>TRBV9|TRBJ2-3|.|.
CASSVEGGYTDTQYF
TGTGCCAGCAGCGTAGAGGGCGGATACACAGATACGCAGTATTTT
>TRBV5-1|TRBJ2-2|TRBD2|.
CASTIGAGGFTGELFF
TGCGCCAGCACCATCGGAGCGGGAGGGTTCACCGGGGAGCTGTTTTTT
>TRBV28|TRBJ2-7|.|.
CASRPGITVEQYF
TGTGCCAGCAGACCTGGGATTACGGTCGAGCAGTACTTC
>TRBV7-3|TRBJ2-2|.|.
CASSPRISGELFF
TGTGCCAGCAGCCCGAGGATAAGCGGGGAGCTGTTTTTT
>TRBV19|TRBJ1-5|.|.
CASVSGRGGHQPQHF
TGTGCCAGCGTGTCTGGAAGGGGCGGGCATCAGCCCCAGCATTTT
>TRBV4-1|TRBJ1-1|.|.
CASSRGLTNTEAFF
TGCGCCAGCAGCCGGGGACTGACGAACACTGAAGCTTTCTTT
>TRBV10-2|TRBJ2-7|.|.
CASSQTQRVSSYEQYF
TGCGCCAGCAGCCAGACCCAGCGGGTGAGCTCCTACGAGCAGTACTTC
>TRBV21-1|TRBJ1-3|.|.
CAREIKRGRVGNTIYF
TGTGCCAGAGAAATAAAGCGCGGCAGGGTTGGAAACACCATATATTTT
>TRBV27|TRBJ1-4|TRBD1|.
CASSSGTGREKLFF
TGTGCCAGCAGTTCCGGGACAGGGAGGGAAAAACTGTTTTTT
>TRBV6-4|TRBJ2-2|.|.
CASSDGETGELFF
TGTGCCAGCAGTGACGGCGAGACTGGGGAGCTGTTTTTT
>TRBV25-1|TRBJ2-1|.|few
CASSEIRGGQFF
TGTGCCAGCAGTGAAATTCGAGGGGGGCAGTTCTTC
>TRBV30|TRBJ1-2|TRBD1|.
CAWSVGGDYYGYTF
TGTGCCTGGAGTGTAGGGGGCGACTACTATGGCTACACCTTC
>TRBV20-1|TRBJ1-1|.|.
CSSPRDTEAFF
TGCAGTTCACCCAGGGACACTGAAGCTTTCTTT
>TRBV18|TRBJ2-1|TRBD1|.
CASSRTGGSYNEQFF
TGTGCCAGCTCGCGTACAGGGGGAAGCTACAATGAGCAGTTCTTC